Presented here are 19 T cell receptor beta chains from one specimen sequenced in a study of blood T cell repertoires in COVID-19. TCRdb's table, derived via immunoSEQ multiplex PCR, lists solely in-frame clones and lacks some. The repertoire holds 110,000 or so clones, with around 85% as singletons. The material sequenced was peripheral blood. The source is a human donor in a cohort sampled during active COVID-19.

The rearrangement joins TRBV7-2 to TRBJ2-1; no firm D call. Looked up from germline, CDR1 is SGHTA and CDR2 is FQGNSA. V was cut by 0 bases and J by 4 bases, with 4 bases left in between. The CDR3 runs to 13 residues. This CDR3 is CASSLALYNEQFF. In DNA, the CDR3 is TGTGCCAGCAGCTTAGCGCTATACAATGAGCAGTTCTTC.

J is TRBJ1-2 and V is TRBV19, with D maybe TRBD1 (5 bases). CDR1 and CDR2 (germline): LNHDA, SQIVND (reference sequence). Trimming left V 7 bases short and J 5 bases short, with 14 bases between. This CDR3 has 13 residues. The CDR3 bases are TGTGCCAGTAAGAGGGGAGGGACGTATGGCTACACCTTC. Translated, it gives CASKRGGTYGYTF.

The chain joins TRBV3-1 (or the pseudogene TRBV3-2) to TRBJ2-2; D is undetermined. This CDR3 has 15 amino acids. The V gene lost 6 bases and the J gene lost 1 base, with 12 bases spanning the gap. CDR1 and CDR2 from the germline V gene are LGHDT and YNNKEL (reference sequence). The CDR3 DNA is TGTGCCAGCAGAGGATGGGCAGGGAACACCGGGGAGCTGTTTTTT. Its translation: CASRGWAGNTGELFF.

The chain recombines TRBV7-2 with TRBJ1-2, with unresolved D. The germline CDR1 and CDR2 sequences are SGHTA and FQGNSA. This CDR3 spans 12 amino acids. V gave up 4 bases and J gave up 6 bases, with 9 bases separating them. CDR3 residues: CASSSSLDGYTF. The CDR3 DNA reads TGTGCCAGCAGCTCCAGTTTGGATGGCTACACCTTC.

In its sample, this clone was seen a few times. The rearrangement links TRBV6-5 to TRBJ1-5; perhaps TRBD1 as D (6 bases). The germline V gene encodes CDR1 MNHEY and CDR2 SVGAGI. The CDR3 runs 14 residues. The germline V and J ends were trimmed by 5 bases and 5 bases, with 13 bases remaining between them. CDR3 in amino acids: CASSPQGNHQPQHF. In DNA form, the CDR3 reads TGTGCCAGCAGTCCTCAGGGGAATCATCAGCCCCAGCATTTT.

In nucleotides, the CDR3 is TGTGCCAGCAGTGGCAGGGCCAGAGAGACCCAGTACTTC. It yields the protein CASSGRARETQYF. The chain carries TRBV2 and TRBJ2-5, with D tentatively TRBD1 (5 bases). V shed 4 bases and J shed 4 bases, with 10 bases lying between them. The CDR3 extends over 13 amino acids. The germline V gene has CDR1 SNHLY and CDR2 FYNNEI.

This sequence joins TRBV6-1 and TRBJ1-2, with no clear D. The ends were cut back, 3 bases at V and 4 bases at J, with 9 bases in the middle. Germline V lookup: CDR1 MNHNS, CDR2 SASEGT. This CDR3 is 13 amino acids long. The DNA of the CDR3 is TGTGCCAGCAGTGAGTCCGGAGTCTATGGCTACACCTTC. It codes for CASSESGVYGYTF.

In DNA form, the CDR3 reads TGTGCCAGCAGTTTTCGGGGACCCCAGCATTTT. Translated: CASSFRGPQHF. This chain links TRBV28 with TRBJ1-5; D unresolved. The CDR3 extends over 11 amino acids. Germline V gives CDR1 MDHEN, CDR2 SYDVKM. Trimming took off 3 bases at V and 10 bases at J, with 7 bases between the two ends.

The V and J genes are TRBV6-5 and TRBJ1-1; 8 bases are shared with TRBD1. Germline V lookup: CDR1 MNHEY, CDR2 SVGAGI. After removal of 6 bases from V and 4 bases from J, the junction contained 1 base not matched to a gene. The CDR3 length is 12 residues. This chain's CDR3 is CASRGTGTEAFF. The CDR3 DNA sequence: TGTGCCAGCAGAGGGACAGGCACTGAAGCTTTCTTT.

The chain uses TRBV7-2 and TRBJ2-2, with D possibly TRBD2 on 5 matching bases. The CDR3 runs 16 residues. From germline, CDR1 is SGHTA and CDR2 FQGNSA. V was trimmed by 6 bases and J by 6 bases, leaving 20 bases between them. The CDR3: CASRPGEGVEAGELFF. CDR3 coding DNA: TGTGCCAGCAGGCCCGGGGAAGGAGTAGAGGCCGGGGAGCTGTTTTTT.

The rearrangement joins TRBV7-8 to TRBJ2-2, with 7 bases aligning to TRBD2. V lost 8 bases to trimming and J lost 0 bases; unmatched junction nucleotides: 9. CDR3 size: 16 residues. From germline, CDR1 is SGHVS and CDR2 FQNEAQ. Here the CDR3 reads CASFRSGAPNTGELFF. CDR3 nucleotide sequence: TGTGCCAGCTTCAGAAGCGGGGCCCCGAACACCGGGGAGCTGTTTTTT.

This chain uses TRBV7-2 with TRBJ2-7, with no clear D. Germline CDR1 SGHTA, CDR2 FQGNSA. V was pared by 3 bases and J by 3 bases, with 9 bases between. CDR3 length: 13 amino acids. CDR3 in DNA: TGTGCCAGCAGCTTCGCGCGCAACTACGAGCAGTACTTC. The encoded protein is CASSFARNYEQYF. Supplemented by reference TRBV7-2 and TRBJ2-7, the full variable domain reads GAGVSQSPSNKVTEKGKDVELRCDPISGHTALYWYRQSLGQGLEFLIYFQGNSAPDKSGLPSDRFSAERTGGSVSTLTIQRTQQEDSAVYLCASSFARNYEQYFGPGTRLTVT.

The V and J genes are TRBV2 and TRBJ1-1; D not certain. This CDR3 region has 14 residues. CDR1 SNHLY and CDR2 FYNNEI come from the germline V gene. V lost 5 bases to trimming and J lost 1 base, with 11 bases between them. The CDR3 protein is CASSQPGANTEAFF. In DNA form, the CDR3 reads TGTGCCAGCAGTCAACCGGGAGCGAACACTGAAGCTTTCTTT. The entire variable domain, with the rest obtained from reference TRBV2 and TRBJ1-1, is as follows: EPEVTQTPSHQVTQMGQEVILRCVPISNHLYFYWYRQILGQKVEFLVSFYNNEISEKSEIFDDQFSVERPDGSNFTLKIRSTKLEDSAMYFCASSQPGANTEAFFGQGTRLTVV.

V usage is TRBV6-6 and J usage is TRBJ1-5; 7 bases are shared with TRBD1. The J segment lost 6 bases and the V segment lost 2 bases, leaving 4 bases of the junction unmatched. CDR1 is MNHNY, CDR2 SVGAGI, per germline (reference sequence). This CDR3 region has 14 residues. The CDR3 protein is CASSYNRGPQPQHF. As DNA, the CDR3 is TGTGCCAGCAGTTACAACAGGGGCCCTCAGCCCCAGCATTTT.

This clone has a handful of counts. This chain connects TRBV2 to TRBJ1-6; D is perhaps TRBD1 (5 bases). The germline CDR1 and CDR2 sequences are SNHLY and FYNNEI. V lost 4 bases, J lost 11 bases, and 12 bases lay in between. There are 13 residues in the CDR3. The CDR3 spells CASSVARDTPLHF. For the CDR3, the DNA is TGTGCCAGCAGTGTCGCCAGGGATACACCCCTCCACTTT.

V usage is TRBV11-2 and J usage is TRBJ2-1; 14 positions match TRBD2. Germline trimming cut 4 bases from V and 9 bases from J; bases unmatched to any gene: 5. CDR3 length: 15 residues. Germline CDR1 reads SGHAT; CDR2 reads FQNNGV. The CDR3 is CASSSTSGGAPEQFF. In nucleotides, the CDR3 is TGTGCCAGCAGCTCGACTAGCGGGGGGGCCCCTGAGCAGTTCTTC.

This chain joins TRBV11-3 and TRBJ2-1, with 14 bases fitting TRBD2. Per germline, CDR1 SGHNT and CDR2 YENEEA. The CDR3 sequence is 14 residues long. J gave up 8 bases and V 3 bases, and 0 bases lay outside the gene matches. CDR3 bases: TGTGCCAGCAGCTTGACTAGCGGGAGGGATGAGCAGTTCTTC. Amino acid sequence: CASSLTSGRDEQFF.

This chain uses TRBV6-5 with TRBJ2-1; D is perhaps TRBD2 (7 bases). The CDR3 runs to 14 residues. Germline V gene lookup returns CDR1 MNHEY and CDR2 SVGAGI. The V end lost 5 bases, the J end lost 10 bases, and 18 bases lay between the germline ends. The CDR3 sequence: CASSRGESGGEQFF. The CDR3 DNA sequence: TGTGCCAGCAGTCGAGGGGAGTCGGGGGGCGAGCAGTTCTTC.

V is TRBV7-2 and J is TRBJ2-3; 13 positions match TRBD2. Germline V lookup: CDR1 SGHTA, CDR2 FQGNSA. With V trimmed by 5 bases and J by 4 bases, 3 bases remained unmatched. The CDR3 has 15 residues. DNA for the CDR3: TGTGCCAGCAGCATCGGACTAGCGGGGGCAGATACGCAGTATTTT. This sequence encodes CASSIGLAGADTQYF.